Listed below are T cell receptor beta chains from one sample, sequenced in a study of cytomegalovirus exposure and HLA in healthy donors. Libraries were prepared by immunoSEQ multiplex PCR; TCRdb keeps only in-frame clonotypes and omits some of them. Here the sample spans 200,000 to 300,000 clones, roughly 87% being singletons. Sequencing was carried out using PBMCs. The receptor source for this set is a woman aged 25 to 45 in good health and CMV-seronegative. Both conserved end residues are part of each CDR3. The D gene is left open where the match is weak. Clone size, where shown, is once, few, many, or a class for clones that have expanded.

d_gene: .; abundance: .; v_gene: TRBV29-1; j_gene: TRBJ2-3; CDR3nt: TGCAGCGTTGAACGGAAAAGAGGGGCAGATACGCAGTATTTT; CDR3aa: CSVERKRGADTQYF
d_gene: .; abundance: .; v_gene: TRBV6-6; j_gene: TRBJ1-4; CDR3nt: TGTGCCAGCAGTTACTCGGTTGAAAAACTGTTTTTT; CDR3aa: CASSYSVEKLFF
d_gene: TRBD2; abundance: .; v_gene: TRBV18; j_gene: TRBJ2-7; CDR3nt: TGTGCCAGCTCACCCGGGGACTACTCCTACGAGCAGTACTTC; CDR3aa: CASSPGDYSYEQYF
d_gene: .; abundance: .; v_gene: TRBV19; j_gene: TRBJ2-5; CDR3nt: TGTGCCAGTAGTCCAATCAGCAGACCCCAAGAGACCCAGTACTTC; CDR3aa: CASSPISRPQETQYF
d_gene: .; abundance: .; v_gene: TRBV19; j_gene: TRBJ1-5; CDR3nt: TGTGCCAGTAGTATTCTTTTCCGGGGCGGGTACAATCAGCCCCAGCATTTT; CDR3aa: CASSILFRGGYNQPQHF
d_gene: .; abundance: .; v_gene: TRBV6-5; j_gene: TRBJ1-2; CDR3nt: TGTGCCAGCAGTTACTCGGGAGCTAACTATGGCTACACCTTC; CDR3aa: CASSYSGANYGYTF
d_gene: .; abundance: .; v_gene: TRBV7-8; j_gene: TRBJ2-1; CDR3nt: TGTGCCAGCAGCCCCCGGGACTACAATGAGCAGTTCTTC; CDR3aa: CASSPRDYNEQFF
d_gene: TRBD2; abundance: .; v_gene: TRBV4-1; j_gene: TRBJ2-5; CDR3nt: TGCGCCAGCAGCCAAGATCGGGGACTAGCGGGGCACTTC; CDR3aa: CASSQDRGLAGHF
d_gene: .; abundance: .; v_gene: TRBV9; j_gene: TRBJ2-4; CDR3nt: TGTGCCAGCAGCGTAGGACAAAGTGTCTTAGGAAACATTCAGTACTTC; CDR3aa: CASSVGQSVLGNIQYF
d_gene: TRBD2; abundance: .; v_gene: TRBV28; j_gene: TRBJ2-5; CDR3nt: TGTGCCAGCAGATTCGTAGCGGGGACGGGAGAGACCCAGTACTTC; CDR3aa: CASRFVAGTGETQYF
d_gene: .; abundance: .; v_gene: TRBV4-1; j_gene: TRBJ2-5; CDR3nt: TGCGCCAGCAGCCAAAGCAGGGTGGAGACCCAGTACTTC; CDR3aa: CASSQSRVETQYF
d_gene: TRBD1; abundance: .; v_gene: TRBV29-1; j_gene: TRBJ1-2; CDR3nt: TGCAGCGTCGGACAGGACCTTTTCTATCCTGGCTACACCTTC; CDR3aa: CSVGQDLFYPGYTF
d_gene: .; abundance: .; v_gene: TRBV7-9; j_gene: TRBJ2-1; CDR3nt: TGTGCCAGCCCGTACGAGAACGACTACAATGAGCAGTTCTTC; CDR3aa: CASPYENDYNEQFF
d_gene: TRBD2; abundance: .; v_gene: TRBV7-2; j_gene: TRBJ2-7; CDR3nt: TGTGCCAGCAGCTTAGAGGGAGGGGCCTCCTACGAGCAGTACTTC; CDR3aa: CASSLEGGASYEQYF
d_gene: .; abundance: .; v_gene: TRBV28; j_gene: TRBJ2-7; CDR3nt: TGTGCCAGCAGTACCACGGGGTCCTACGAGCAGTACTTC; CDR3aa: CASSTTGSYEQYF
d_gene: TRBD1; abundance: .; v_gene: TRBV30; j_gene: TRBJ2-7; CDR3nt: TGTGCCTGGAGTATCTCAGGACAGGGCCACGAGCAGTACTTC; CDR3aa: CAWSISGQGHEQYF
d_gene: .; abundance: .; v_gene: TRBV13; j_gene: TRBJ2-5; CDR3nt: TGTGCCAGCAGCTTCGGAGGGGAAGAGACCCAGTACTTC; CDR3aa: CASSFGGEETQYF
d_gene: .; abundance: .; v_gene: TRBV27; j_gene: TRBJ2-1; CDR3nt: TGTGCCAGCAGTTTATCCGGGACTCCCAACAATGAGCAGTTCTTC; CDR3aa: CASSLSGTPNNEQFF
d_gene: TRBD1; abundance: .; v_gene: TRBV28; j_gene: TRBJ2-7; CDR3nt: TGTGCCAGCAGTTTCTCCCCGGGACAGGGGGCCTACGAGCAGTACTTC; CDR3aa: CASSFSPGQGAYEQYF
d_gene: TRBD2; abundance: .; v_gene: TRBV6-5; j_gene: TRBJ2-1; CDR3nt: TGTGCCAGCAGTTACGCGGGAGGTGCGTCAGATAATGAGCAGTTCTTC; CDR3aa: CASSYAGGASDNEQFF
d_gene: .; abundance: once; v_gene: TRBV10-3; j_gene: TRBJ2-2; CDR3nt: TGTGCCATCAGTGCGGGACCCCCCGGGGAGCTGTTTTTT; CDR3aa: CAISAGPPGELFF
d_gene: .; abundance: .; v_gene: TRBV15; j_gene: TRBJ1-1; CDR3nt: TGTGCCACCAGCAGAGATGAAGGGGTTGAAGCTTTCTTT; CDR3aa: CATSRDEGVEAFF
d_gene: TRBD2; abundance: .; v_gene: TRBV6-6; j_gene: TRBJ2-7; CDR3nt: TGTGCCAGCAGTTACTCGACTAGCGGCTACGAGCAGTACTTC; CDR3aa: CASSYSTSGYEQYF
d_gene: .; abundance: .; v_gene: TRBV27; j_gene: TRBJ2-7; CDR3nt: TGTGCCAGCAGTACAGGTGTCTCCTACGAGCAGTACTTC; CDR3aa: CASSTGVSYEQYF
d_gene: .; abundance: .; v_gene: TRBV19; j_gene: TRBJ1-1; CDR3nt: TGTGCCAGTAGTTTGGGGAGCACTGAAGCTTTCTTT; CDR3aa: CASSLGSTEAFF
d_gene: .; abundance: .; v_gene: TRBV28; j_gene: TRBJ1-1; CDR3nt: TGTGCCAGCAGTTTAGGCGGGGGGACTGAAGCTTTCTTT; CDR3aa: CASSLGGGTEAFF
d_gene: TRBD2; abundance: .; v_gene: TRBV10-3; j_gene: TRBJ2-3; CDR3nt: TGTGCCATCAACCCGACTAGCGGGAGGGGAGATACGCAGTATTTT; CDR3aa: CAINPTSGRGDTQYF
d_gene: .; abundance: .; v_gene: TRBV11-2; j_gene: TRBJ2-2; CDR3nt: TGTGCCAGCAGCTTAGGACTCTCCGGGGAGCTGTTTTTT; CDR3aa: CASSLGLSGELFF
d_gene: .; abundance: .; v_gene: TRBV4-1; j_gene: TRBJ2-3; CDR3nt: TGCGCCAGCAGCCCACACGGGACACCCACAGATACGCAGTATTTT; CDR3aa: CASSPHGTPTDTQYF
d_gene: TRBD2; abundance: .; v_gene: TRBV5-1; j_gene: TRBJ2-1; CDR3nt: TGCGCCAGCAGCTTAGCTAGCGGGATATTCGATGAGCAGTTCTTC; CDR3aa: CASSLASGIFDEQFF
d_gene: TRBD2; abundance: .; v_gene: TRBV10-3; j_gene: TRBJ2-1; CDR3nt: TGTGCCATCACCGATCCGGGACTAGCGGGAGGGCTTAATGAGCAGTTCTTC; CDR3aa: CAITDPGLAGGLNEQFF
d_gene: .; abundance: .; v_gene: TRBV29-1; j_gene: TRBJ2-1; CDR3nt: TGCAGCGTCGAGAGGGATCCTAACTTCAATGAGCAGTTCTTC; CDR3aa: CSVERDPNFNEQFF
d_gene: TRBD1; abundance: .; v_gene: TRBV11-2; j_gene: TRBJ2-2; CDR3nt: TGTGCCAGCAGCCCCCGGACAGGCGCGAACACCGGGGAGCTGTTTTTT; CDR3aa: CASSPRTGANTGELFF
d_gene: .; abundance: .; v_gene: TRBV2; j_gene: TRBJ1-1; CDR3nt: TGTGCCAGCAGTGTCAGGGAAACTGAAGCTTTCTTT; CDR3aa: CASSVRETEAFF
d_gene: .; abundance: .; v_gene: TRBV27; j_gene: TRBJ1-5; CDR3nt: TGTGCCAGCAGTTTGCAGGGTTTAAATCAGCCCCAGCATTTT; CDR3aa: CASSLQGLNQPQHF
d_gene: .; abundance: .; v_gene: TRBV2; j_gene: TRBJ2-7; CDR3nt: TGTGCCAGCAGTGAAGGTGGGGAATTCTCCTACGAGCAGTACTTC; CDR3aa: CASSEGGEFSYEQYF
d_gene: TRBD2; abundance: .; v_gene: TRBV6-1; j_gene: TRBJ2-7; CDR3nt: TGTGCCAGCAGTGAAGCGCATAATAGCGGGTCCTACGAGCAGTACTTC; CDR3aa: CASSEAHNSGSYEQYF
d_gene: TRBD2; abundance: .; v_gene: TRBV7-6; j_gene: TRBJ2-7; CDR3nt: TGTGCCAGCAGCTTGGGTAGCGGGAGCTACGAGCAGTACTTC; CDR3aa: CASSLGSGSYEQYF
d_gene: TRBD1; abundance: .; v_gene: TRBV6-6; j_gene: TRBJ2-7; CDR3nt: TGTGCCAGCAGACGCACAGGGGGCGGCGAGCAGTACTTC; CDR3aa: CASRRTGGGEQYF
d_gene: TRBD2; abundance: .; v_gene: TRBV6-6; j_gene: TRBJ2-7; CDR3nt: TGTGCCAGCAGCCCCCCTACTAGCGGTACTTACGAGCAGTACTTC; CDR3aa: CASSPPTSGTYEQYF
d_gene: TRBD2; abundance: .; v_gene: TRBV10-3; j_gene: TRBJ2-1; CDR3nt: TGTGCCATCAGTCCGACTAGCGGTCTTAACAATGAGCAGTTCTTC; CDR3aa: CAISPTSGLNNEQFF
d_gene: .; abundance: .; v_gene: TRBV4-3; j_gene: TRBJ1-1; CDR3nt: TGCGCCAGCAGCCTGTTGAGGGTGCCGAACACTGAAGCTTTCTTT; CDR3aa: CASSLLRVPNTEAFF
d_gene: TRBD2; abundance: .; v_gene: TRBV11-2; j_gene: TRBJ2-7; CDR3nt: TGTGCCAGCAGTTTACGGCGGGAGGCCTACGAGCAGTACTTC; CDR3aa: CASSLRREAYEQYF
d_gene: .; abundance: .; v_gene: TRBV7-8; j_gene: TRBJ2-5; CDR3nt: TGTGCCAGCAGCTATAACCCAGGGATAGAGACCCAGTACTTC; CDR3aa: CASSYNPGIETQYF
d_gene: TRBD1; abundance: .; v_gene: TRBV2; j_gene: TRBJ2-7; CDR3nt: TGTGCCAGCAGGGCCGGGACAGCGAACTACGAGCAGTACTTC; CDR3aa: CASRAGTANYEQYF